Here is one T cell receptor beta chain with its context. Its antigen is currently not known. No clone much larger than this one lies a single base away; base qualities are absent. The germline V gene encodes CDR1 KGHSY and CDR2 FQNENV. The CDR3 has 14 amino acids, counting the end cysteine and phenylalanine. The sequence is cut down to CDR3 DNA, 42 bases in frame from base 1. V is shortened by 0 bases, J by 3 bases, and the region joining them spans 9 bases. These data originate in a study of T cell responses to AZD1222 COVID-19 vaccine (dated by TCRdb to the early 2020s). Study-wide context: Because spike-specific TCR depth and breadth did not differ between the two schedules, AZD1222 recipients who got a second dose at roughly 4 weeks were pooled with those who got a second dose at roughly 12 weeks. TCR sequencing was performed for approximately 240 trial participants, of whom about 200 were given two doses of AZD1222 and some 25 were given two doses of MenACWY control vaccine. Trial participants were enrolled by age into 18-55, 56-69 and 70-plus year subgroups, with roughly 150, 30 and 60 TCR-sequenced participants respectively. Study-level results and caveats: Nearly half of unique spike-specific TCRs reportedly recognized epitopes outside regions mutated in the B.1.351 and B.1.1.7 variants. The vaccine-associated CD4 TCRs covered the entire spike protein, and the dominant responses fell in regions 160-218 and 743-854. A significant rise in spike-specific TCR breadth and depth was observed after two AZD1222 doses relative to day 0 and relative to MenACWY recipients. Conclusions about previously exposed vaccinees are limited, since just 6 or 7 AZD1222 recipients were seropositive for SARS-CoV-2 at baseline. In the small 56-69-year group, the increase in depth fell short of significance, most likely because of low power. Because no samples from the day 14 peak response were available, repertoires could be characterized only after the peak T cell response. Participants were mostly white British and included more females than males, and it was suggested by the authors that clonal diversity may have been underestimated.

The CDR3 regions of human TCRbeta chains were analyzed by immunosequencing. Processing in the source paper ran as follows. Repertoire TCRs were matched against a reference library of SARS-CoV-2-specific TCRs generated with the MIRA antigen-specificity platform. Breadth meant the fraction of unique TCRs that were SARS-CoV-2-associated, whereas depth meant the fraction of total T cells that were SARS-CoV-2-associated. Using the MIRA data, each spike-specific TCR was mapped to the spike region that the TCR reacts to and placed in a CD4 or CD8 class. Log10-transformed breadth and depth values were compared by one-way ANOVA with Sidak's multiple comparisons tests. In its TCRdb copy, this immuneACCESS table keeps in-frame sequences only and misses some clones. Where compared with another copy, unresolved V genes explain less than half of these, and the others have no known cause. The V and J calls and clone size were taken over from that table, and D and trimming were inferred from the DNA. In this sample the table shows tens of thousands of clones, around 86% of which occur a single time. Together, the top ten hold roughly 18% of the sample.

Read against the paper, the sample's time point label means: baseline before first vaccination. The vaccinee samples were drawn from two UK trials, COV001 and COV002, one of which was a single-blind randomized controlled phase 2/3 trial testing AZD1222 (ChAdOx1 nCoV-19) in healthy adults. For TCRbeta chain sequencing, PBMC samples from trial participants were taken at day 0 and at day 28 after the second dose. The sequence is built from TRBV16 and TRBJ2-7; the D gene is perhaps TRBD2, on 5 matching bases. Here the sequenced sample was peripheral blood, taken on day 0 of AZD1222 vaccination. This clonotype was sampled from an adult in good health. The DNA sequence is TGTGCCAGCAGCCAATCAAACGCGGGCTACGAGCAGTACTTC. Translated, it gives CASSQSNAGYEQYF.